The clone carrying this T cell receptor (beta chain) was observed a single time. Antigen: not known. A multiplex PCR was run with 60 Vbeta primers and 13 Jbeta primers. Produced via immunoSEQ multiplex PCR; TCRdb's table is partial and in-frame only. The table lists about 180,000 clones, approximately 80% of them singletons, with roughly 3% in the top ten. This specimen comes from a study of cytomegalovirus exposure and HLA in healthy donors. The wider study: An early data release held tens of millions of unique TCRs from HLA-typed donors. The study's findings and limits: Reportedly, diagnosis of cytomegalovirus status by the classifier showed high specificity and sensitivity.

Sequencing was performed on PBMCs. The source of this sequence is a woman in her forties or fifties in good health and CMV-seropositive.

The CDR3 reads CASSESRVGTEAFF. CDR3 DNA: TGTGCCAGCAGTGAGTCCAGGGTTGGAACTGAAGCTTTCTTT. The genes are TRBV25-1 and TRBJ1-1; TRBD1 is a possible D gene (5 bases). The CDR3 contains 14 residues. Germline-derived CDR1 and CDR2 are MGHDK and SYGVNS. V lost 3 bases and J lost 5, with 13 bases in between.